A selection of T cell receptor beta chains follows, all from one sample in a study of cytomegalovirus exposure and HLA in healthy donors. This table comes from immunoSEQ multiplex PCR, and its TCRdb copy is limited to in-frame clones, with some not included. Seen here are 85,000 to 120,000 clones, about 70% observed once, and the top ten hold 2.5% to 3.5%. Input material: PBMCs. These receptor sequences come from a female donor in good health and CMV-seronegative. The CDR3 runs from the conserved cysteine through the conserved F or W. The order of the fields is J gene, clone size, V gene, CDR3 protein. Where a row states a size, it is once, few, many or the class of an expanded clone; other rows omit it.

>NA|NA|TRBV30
CAWSVLAGGPYEQYF
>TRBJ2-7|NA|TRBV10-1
CASSDPGQLPYEQYF
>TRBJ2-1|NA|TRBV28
CASSRTSTVYNEQFF
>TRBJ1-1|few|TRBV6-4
CASSSYRGGEAFF
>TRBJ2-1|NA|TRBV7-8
CASSLASTSVNNEQFF
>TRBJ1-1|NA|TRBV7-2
CASSLYRGSGLTEAFF
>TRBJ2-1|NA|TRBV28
CASSSVDMVEQFF
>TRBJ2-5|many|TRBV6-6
CASSRPGSQETQYF
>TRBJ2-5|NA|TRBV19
CASRPIGTIQETQYF
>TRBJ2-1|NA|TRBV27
CASSSQLGLAGGGAYNEQFF
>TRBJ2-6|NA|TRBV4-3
CASSQSSSGANVLTF
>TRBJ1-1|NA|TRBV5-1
CASSLDSNEAFF
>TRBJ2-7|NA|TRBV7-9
CASSSPTSGTYSYEQYF
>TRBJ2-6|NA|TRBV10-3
CAITPGQGAVNVLTF
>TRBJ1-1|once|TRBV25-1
CASSAFPTGGGLNTEAFF
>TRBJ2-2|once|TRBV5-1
CASSSVTASNTGELFF
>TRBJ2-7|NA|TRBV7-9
CASSLAPGLHVYEQYF
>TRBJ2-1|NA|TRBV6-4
CASSEGAGAAQFF
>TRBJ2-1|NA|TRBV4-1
CASSQGGGRSSYNEQFF
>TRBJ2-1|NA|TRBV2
CASSETSHEQFF
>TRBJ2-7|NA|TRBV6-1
CASGPMAGGMSF
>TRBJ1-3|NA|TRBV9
CASSASKSSGNTIYF
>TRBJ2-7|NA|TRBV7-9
CASSFISYEQYF
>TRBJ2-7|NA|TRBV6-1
CASNPDYYEQYF
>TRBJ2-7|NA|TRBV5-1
CASSLSGTAYEQYF
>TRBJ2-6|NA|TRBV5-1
CASRERYSGANVLTF
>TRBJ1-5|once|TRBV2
CASSGRLLEPQHF
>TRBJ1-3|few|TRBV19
CASYMRNTIYF
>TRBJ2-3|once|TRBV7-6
CASSRLAGTDTQYF